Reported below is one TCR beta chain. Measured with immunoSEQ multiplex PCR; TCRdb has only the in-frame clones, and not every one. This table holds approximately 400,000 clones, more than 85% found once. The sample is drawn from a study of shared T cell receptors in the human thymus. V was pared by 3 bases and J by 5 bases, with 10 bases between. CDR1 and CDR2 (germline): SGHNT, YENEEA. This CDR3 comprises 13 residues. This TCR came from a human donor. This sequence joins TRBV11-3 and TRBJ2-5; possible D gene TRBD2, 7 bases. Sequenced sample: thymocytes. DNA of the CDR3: TGTGCCAGCAGCTTCGGGGGGCGGGAGACCCAGTACTTC. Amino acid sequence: CASSFGGRETQYF.